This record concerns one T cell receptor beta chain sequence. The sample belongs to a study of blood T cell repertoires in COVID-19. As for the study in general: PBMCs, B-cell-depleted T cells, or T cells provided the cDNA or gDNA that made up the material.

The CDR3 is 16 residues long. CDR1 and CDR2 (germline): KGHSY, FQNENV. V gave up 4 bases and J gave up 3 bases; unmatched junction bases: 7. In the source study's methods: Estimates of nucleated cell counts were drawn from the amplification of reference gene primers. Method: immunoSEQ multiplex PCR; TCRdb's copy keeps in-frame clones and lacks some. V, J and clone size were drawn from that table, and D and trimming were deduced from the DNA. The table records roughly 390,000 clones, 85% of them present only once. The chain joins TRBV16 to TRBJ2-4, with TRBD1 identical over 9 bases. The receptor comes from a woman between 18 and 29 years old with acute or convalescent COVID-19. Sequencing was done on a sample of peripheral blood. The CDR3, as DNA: TGTGCCAGCAGCCTACGGACAGGGGTCGACAAAAACATTCAGTACTTC. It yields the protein CASSLRTGVDKNIQYF. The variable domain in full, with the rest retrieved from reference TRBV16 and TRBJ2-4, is GEEVAQTPKHLVRGEGQKAKLYCAPIKGHSYVFWYQQVLKNEFKFLISFQNENVFDETGMPKERFSAKCLPNSPCSLEIQATKLEDSAVYFCASSLRTGVDKNIQYFGAGTRLSVL.